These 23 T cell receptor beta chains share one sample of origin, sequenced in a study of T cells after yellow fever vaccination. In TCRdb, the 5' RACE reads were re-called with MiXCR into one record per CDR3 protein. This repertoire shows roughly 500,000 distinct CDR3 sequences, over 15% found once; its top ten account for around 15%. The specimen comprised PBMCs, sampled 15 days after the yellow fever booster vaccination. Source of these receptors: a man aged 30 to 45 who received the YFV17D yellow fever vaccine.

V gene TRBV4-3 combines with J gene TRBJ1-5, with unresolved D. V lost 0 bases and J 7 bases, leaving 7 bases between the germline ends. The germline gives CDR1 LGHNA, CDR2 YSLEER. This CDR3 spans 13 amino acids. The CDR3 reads CASSQEGRQPQHF. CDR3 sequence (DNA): TGCGCCAGCAGCCAAGAGGGCCGGCAGCCCCAGCATTTT.

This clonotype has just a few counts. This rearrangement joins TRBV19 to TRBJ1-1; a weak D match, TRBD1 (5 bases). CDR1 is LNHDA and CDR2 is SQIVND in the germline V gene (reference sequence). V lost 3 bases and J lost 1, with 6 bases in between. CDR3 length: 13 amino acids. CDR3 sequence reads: CASSIGANTEAFF. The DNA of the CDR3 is TGTGCCAGTAGTATTGGGGCGAACACTGAAGCTTTCTTT.

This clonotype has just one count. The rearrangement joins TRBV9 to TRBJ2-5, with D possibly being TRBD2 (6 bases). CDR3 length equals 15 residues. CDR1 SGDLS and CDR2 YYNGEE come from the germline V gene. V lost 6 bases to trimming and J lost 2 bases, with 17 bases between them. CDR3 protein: CASTRSSESQETQYF. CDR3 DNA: TGTGCCAGCACTCGTTCTAGCGAAAGTCAAGAGACCCAGTACTTC.

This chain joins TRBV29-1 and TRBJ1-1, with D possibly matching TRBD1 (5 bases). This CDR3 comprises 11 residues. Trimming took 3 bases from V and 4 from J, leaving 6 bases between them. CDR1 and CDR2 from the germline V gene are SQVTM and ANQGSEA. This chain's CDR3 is CSVEGRTEAFF. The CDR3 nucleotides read TGCAGCGTTGAGGGACGCACTGAAGCTTTCTTT.

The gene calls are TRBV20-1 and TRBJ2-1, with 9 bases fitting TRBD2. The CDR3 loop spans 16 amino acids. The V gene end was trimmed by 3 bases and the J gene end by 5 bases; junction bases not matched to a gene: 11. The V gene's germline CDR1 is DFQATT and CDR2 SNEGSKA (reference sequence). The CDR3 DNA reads TGCAGTGCTAGTGGTGCGGGAGGGCCCGGGGACAATGAGCAGTTCTTC. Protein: CSASGAGGPGDNEQFF.

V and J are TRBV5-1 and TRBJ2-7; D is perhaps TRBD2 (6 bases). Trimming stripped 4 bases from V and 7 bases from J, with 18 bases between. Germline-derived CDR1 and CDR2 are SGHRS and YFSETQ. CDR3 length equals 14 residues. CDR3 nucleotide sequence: TGCGCCAGCAGCGCAACACCAGGAGCGGGTGAGCAGTACTTC. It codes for CASSATPGAGEQYF. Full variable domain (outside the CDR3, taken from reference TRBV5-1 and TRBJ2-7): KAGVTQTPRYLIKTRGQQVTLSCSPISGHRSVSWYQQTPGQGLQFLFEYFSETQRNKGNFPGRFSGRQFSNSRSEMNVSTLELGDSALYLCASSATPGAGEQYFGPGTRLTVT.

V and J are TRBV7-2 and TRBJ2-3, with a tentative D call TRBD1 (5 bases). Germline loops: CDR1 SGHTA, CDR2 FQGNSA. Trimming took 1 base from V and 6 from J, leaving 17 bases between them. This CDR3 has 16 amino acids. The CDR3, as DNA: TGTGCCAGCAGCTTAGTGCCCAGGGCCAGGATGGATACGCAGTATTTT. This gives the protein CASSLVPRARMDTQYF.

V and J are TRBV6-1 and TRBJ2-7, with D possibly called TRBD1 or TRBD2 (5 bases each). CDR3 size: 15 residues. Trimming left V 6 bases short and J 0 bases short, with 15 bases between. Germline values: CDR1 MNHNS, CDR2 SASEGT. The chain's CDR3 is CASRIPGRSSYEQYF. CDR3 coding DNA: TGTGCCAGCAGGATCCCGGGACGTAGCTCCTACGAGCAGTACTTC.

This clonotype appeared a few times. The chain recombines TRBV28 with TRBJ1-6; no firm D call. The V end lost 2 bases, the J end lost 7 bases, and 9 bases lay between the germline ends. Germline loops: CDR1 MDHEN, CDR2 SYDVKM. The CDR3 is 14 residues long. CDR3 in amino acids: CASSLSSGNSPLHF. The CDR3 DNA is TGTGCCAGCAGTTTAAGCTCCGGGAATTCACCCCTCCACTTT.

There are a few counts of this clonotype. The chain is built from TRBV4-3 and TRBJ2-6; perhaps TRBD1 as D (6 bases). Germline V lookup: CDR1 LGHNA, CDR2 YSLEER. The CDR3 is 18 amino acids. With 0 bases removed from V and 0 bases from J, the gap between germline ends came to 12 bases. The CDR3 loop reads CASSQEGGMGSGANVLTF. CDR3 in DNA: TGCGCCAGCAGCCAAGAAGGGGGTATGGGCTCTGGGGCCAACGTCCTGACTTTC.

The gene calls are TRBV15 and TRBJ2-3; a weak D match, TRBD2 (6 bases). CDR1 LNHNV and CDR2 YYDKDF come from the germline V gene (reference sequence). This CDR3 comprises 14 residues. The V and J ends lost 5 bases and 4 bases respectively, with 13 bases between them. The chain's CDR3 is CATSGGGSADTQYF. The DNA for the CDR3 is TGTGCCACCAGCGGCGGAGGGTCCGCAGATACGCAGTATTTT.

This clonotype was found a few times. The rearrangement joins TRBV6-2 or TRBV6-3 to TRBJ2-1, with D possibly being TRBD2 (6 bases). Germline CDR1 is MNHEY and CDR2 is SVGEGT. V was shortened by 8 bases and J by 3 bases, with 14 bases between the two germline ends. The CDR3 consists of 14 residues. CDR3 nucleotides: TGTGCCAGCCACCGGGCGGGATTCTACAATGAGCAGTTCTTC. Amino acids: CASHRAGFYNEQFF.

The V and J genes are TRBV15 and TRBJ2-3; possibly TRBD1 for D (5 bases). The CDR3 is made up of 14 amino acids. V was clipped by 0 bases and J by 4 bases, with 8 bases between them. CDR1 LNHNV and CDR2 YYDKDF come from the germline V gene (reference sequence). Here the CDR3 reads CATSRDQGPDTQYF. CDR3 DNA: TGTGCCACCAGCAGAGATCAGGGCCCAGATACGCAGTATTTT.

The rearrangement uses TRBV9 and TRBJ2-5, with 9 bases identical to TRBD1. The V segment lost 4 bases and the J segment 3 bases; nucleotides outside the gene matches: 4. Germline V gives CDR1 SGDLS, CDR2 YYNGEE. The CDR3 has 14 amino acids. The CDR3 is CASSSTGGEETQYF. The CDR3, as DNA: TGTGCCAGCAGCTCGACAGGGGGAGAAGAGACCCAGTACTTC.

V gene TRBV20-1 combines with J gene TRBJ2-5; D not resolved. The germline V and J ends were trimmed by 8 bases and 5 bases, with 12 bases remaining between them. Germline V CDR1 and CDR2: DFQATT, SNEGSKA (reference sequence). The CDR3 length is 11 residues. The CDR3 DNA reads TGCAGTCTTCAAACGCGGGAGACCCAGTACTTC. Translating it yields CSLQTRETQYF.

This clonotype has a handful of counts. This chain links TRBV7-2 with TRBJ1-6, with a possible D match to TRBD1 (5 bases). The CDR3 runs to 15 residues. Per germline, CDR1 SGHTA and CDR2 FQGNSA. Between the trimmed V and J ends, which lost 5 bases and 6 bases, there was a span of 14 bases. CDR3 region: CASSPPVGANSPLHF. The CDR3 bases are TGTGCCAGCAGCCCCCCCGTCGGGGCTAATTCACCCCTCCACTTT.

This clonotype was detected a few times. This CDR3 reads CASSFRTKDGYTF. CDR3 DNA: TGTGCCAGCAGTTTCAGGACGAAGGACGGCTACACCTTC. The chain couples TRBV12-3 or TRBV12-4 to TRBJ1-2; D remains ambiguous. The CDR3 runs to 13 residues. Between the trimmed V and J ends, which lost 3 bases and 8 bases, there was a span of 13 bases.

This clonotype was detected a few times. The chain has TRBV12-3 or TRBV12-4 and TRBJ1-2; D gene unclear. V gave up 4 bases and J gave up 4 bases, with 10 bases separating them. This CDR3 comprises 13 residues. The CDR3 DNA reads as TGTGCCAGCAGTTCGGTGGGCACCTATGGCTACACCTTC. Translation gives CASSSVGTYGYTF.

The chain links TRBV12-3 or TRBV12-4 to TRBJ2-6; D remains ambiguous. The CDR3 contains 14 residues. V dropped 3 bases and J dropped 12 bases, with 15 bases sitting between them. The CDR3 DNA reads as TGTGCCAGCAGTTTTTCAGGCTCGGGCAGCGTCCTGACTTTC. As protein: CASSFSGSGSVLTF.

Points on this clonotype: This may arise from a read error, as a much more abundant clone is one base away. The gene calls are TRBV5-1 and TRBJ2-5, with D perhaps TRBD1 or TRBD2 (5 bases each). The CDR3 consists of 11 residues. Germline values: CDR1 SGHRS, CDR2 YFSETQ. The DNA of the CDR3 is TGCGCCAGCATCGTGGGGGAGACCAAGTACTTC. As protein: CASIVGETKYF.

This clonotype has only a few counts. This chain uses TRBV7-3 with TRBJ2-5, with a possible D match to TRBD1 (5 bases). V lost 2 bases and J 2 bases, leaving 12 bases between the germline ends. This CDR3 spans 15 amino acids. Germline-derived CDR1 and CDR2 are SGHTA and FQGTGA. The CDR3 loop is CASSLGFGAQETQYF. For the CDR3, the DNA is TGTGCCAGCAGCTTAGGTTTTGGGGCTCAAGAGACCCAGTACTTC.

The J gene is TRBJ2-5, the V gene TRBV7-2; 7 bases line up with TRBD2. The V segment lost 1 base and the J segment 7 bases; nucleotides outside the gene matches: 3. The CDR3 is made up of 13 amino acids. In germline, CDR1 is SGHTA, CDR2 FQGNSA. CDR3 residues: CASSLVGGGTQYF. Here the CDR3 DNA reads TGTGCCAGCAGCTTAGTTGGGGGGGGGACCCAGTACTTC.

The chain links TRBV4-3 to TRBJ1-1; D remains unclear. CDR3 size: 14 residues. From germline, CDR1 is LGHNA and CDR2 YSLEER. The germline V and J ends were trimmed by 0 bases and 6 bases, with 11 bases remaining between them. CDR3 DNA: TGCGCCAGCAGCCAAGAAAAGGGCGGGTCTGAAGCTTTCTTT. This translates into CASSQEKGGSEAFF.